These T cell receptor beta chains were read from a single sample in a study of blood T cell repertoires in COVID-19. Some clones are missing from TCRdb's copy, which holds only in-frame ones; the method was immunoSEQ multiplex PCR. The sample includes about 280,000 clones, approximately 86% seen only once; the top ten take 2% to 2.5%. The sequencing input was peripheral blood. The receptor set was obtained from a woman under 40 who had recovered from COVID-19. The CDR3 runs from the conserved cysteine through the conserved F or W. Fields, in order: J gene, D gene, V gene, clone size, CDR3 length, CDR3 protein, CDR3 DNA. A D gene is named only where the DNA matches it firmly. Where a row states a size, it is once, few, many or the class of an expanded clone; other rows omit it.

TRBJ2-7 | . | TRBV6-5 | . | 14 | CASMYSRSAYEQYF | TGTGCCAGCATGTATAGTCGATCCGCCTACGAGCAGTACTTC
TRBJ2-1 | TRBD1 | TRBV18 | . | 14 | CASSPGTGYNEQFF | TGTGCCAGCTCACCCGGGACAGGGTACAATGAGCAGTTCTTC
TRBJ1-5 | . | TRBV15 | . | 16 | CATSRDWGVTNQPQHF | TGTGCCACCAGCAGAGATTGGGGCGTCACGAATCAGCCCCAGCATTTT
TRBJ2-1 | TRBD2 | TRBV7-6 | once | 17 | CASSLAEEREGRNEQFF | TGTGCCAGCAGCTTAGCGGAAGAGCGGGAGGGCCGCAATGAGCAGTTCTTC
TRBJ2-7 | TRBD2 | TRBV11-2 | . | 18 | CASSPLGRSSGDSYEQYF | TGTGCCAGCAGCCCCTTGGGTAGGTCCAGCGGGGATTCCTACGAGCAGTACTTC
TRBJ2-3 | TRBD2 | TRBV29-1 | . | 14 | CSVVSRGGVETQYF | TGCAGCGTTGTATCCCGCGGGGGGGTCGAGACGCAGTATTTT
TRBJ1-1 | TRBD1 | TRBV23-1 | . | 14 | CASSPHRGLTEAFF | TGCGCCAGCAGTCCTCACAGGGGGCTGACTGAAGCTTTCTTT
TRBJ1-3 | . | TRBV3-1/TRBV3-2 | . | 13 | CASSLQERNTIYF | TGTGCCAGCAGCCTACAGGAGAGAAACACCATATATTTT
TRBJ2-7 | . | TRBV12-3/TRBV12-4 | . | 13 | CASSLRQSYEQYF | TGTGCCAGCAGTTTGCGGCAGTCCTACGAGCAGTACTTC
TRBJ1-1 | TRBD1 | TRBV6-1 | . | 18 | CASSAVGGTGRRDTEAFF | TGTGCCAGCAGTGCCGTGGGGGGGACAGGGAGGCGGGACACTGAAGCTTTCTTT
TRBJ1-2 | . | TRBV28 | . | 11 | CASSTRDGYTF | TGTGCCAGCAGCACGCGTGATGGCTACACCTTC
TRBJ1-2 | . | TRBV29-1 | . | 12 | CSVRLDIYGYTF | TGCAGCGTCCGATTAGACATCTATGGCTACACCTTC
TRBJ2-1 | . | TRBV2 | . | 14 | CASDEDSSYNEQFF | TGTGCCAGCGACGAGGACAGCAGCTACAATGAGCAGTTCTTC
TRBJ1-1 | . | TRBV6-5 | . | 12 | CASIGGGPEAFF | TGTGCCAGCATCGGGGGGGGACCCGAAGCTTTCTTT
TRBJ2-5 | TRBD1 | TRBV13 | . | 14 | CASSFGTGIKTQYF | TGTGCCAGCAGCTTCGGGACAGGGATTAAGACCCAGTACTTC
TRBJ1-1 | . | TRBV30 | . | 12 | CAWGLGGPEAFF | TGTGCCTGGGGTTTGGGGGGGCCTGAAGCTTTCTTT
TRBJ1-5 | TRBD1 | TRBV2 | . | 14 | CASSDRGGNQPQHF | TGTGCCAGCAGCGACAGGGGTGGCAATCAGCCCCAGCATTTT
TRBJ1-6 | . | TRBV7-8 | . | 15 | CASSLLGAGISPLHF | TGTGCCAGCAGCTTATTAGGGGCAGGGATTTCACCCCTCCACTTT
TRBJ1-2 | TRBD1 | TRBV6-1 | . | 15 | CASSDVGQGVYGYTF | TGTGCCAGCAGTGATGTCGGGCAGGGGGTATATGGCTACACCTTC
TRBJ1-2 | TRBD1 | TRBV5-1 | few | 14 | CASSFGQGADGYTF | TGCGCCAGCAGCTTTGGACAGGGGGCAGATGGCTACACCTTC
TRBJ1-5 | . | TRBV16 | . | 13 | CASSPPRVQPQHF | TGTGCCAGCAGCCCCCCCCGGGTTCAGCCCCAGCATTTT
TRBJ1-1 | TRBD1 | TRBV5-8 | . | 18 | CASSLGSGLGGTNTEAFF | TGTGCCAGCAGCTTGGGTTCCGGTTTAGGGGGCACGAACACTGAAGCTTTCTTT
TRBJ2-1 | TRBD1 | TRBV2 | . | 16 | CASSDPTGDLYNEQFF | TGTGCCAGCAGTGACCCCACAGGGGACCTCTACAATGAGCAGTTCTTC
TRBJ1-1 | . | TRBV18 | once | 15 | CASYRDPLINTEAFF | TGTGCCAGCTACAGGGATCCTCTCATAAACACTGAAGCTTTCTTT
TRBJ2-3 | . | TRBV6-2/TRBV6-3 | . | 15 | CASSPIGASADTQYF | TGTGCCAGCAGTCCCATAGGGGCTAGCGCAGATACGCAGTATTTT
TRBJ2-7 | TRBD2 | TRBV4-1 | few | 17 | CASSQAQLLAGAYEQYF | TGCGCCAGCAGCCAGGCACAACTACTAGCGGGAGCCTACGAGCAGTACTTC
TRBJ2-7 | TRBD1 | TRBV30 | once | 14 | CAWSVDRLSYEQYF | TGTGCCTGGAGTGTGGACAGGCTTTCCTACGAGCAGTACTTC
TRBJ2-7 | TRBD2 | TRBV11-2 | . | 14 | CASSLDAAGGSVGF | TGTGCCAGCAGCTTAGACGCCGCGGGAGGATCAGTGGGCTTC
TRBJ2-1 | TRBD2 | TRBV9 | few | 15 | CASSEQTSGSNEQFF | TGTGCCAGCAGCGAGCAGACTAGCGGGAGTAATGAGCAGTTCTTC
TRBJ1-4 | TRBD1 | TRBV5-1 | . | 15 | CASSSDYRGTEKLFF | TGCGCCAGCAGCTCGGATTACAGGGGTACTGAAAAACTGTTTTTT
TRBJ2-2 | . | TRBV12-3/TRBV12-4 | . | 13 | CASSLRVAGELFF | TGTGCCAGCAGTTTACGGGTAGCCGGGGAGCTGTTTTTT
TRBJ2-7 | . | TRBV5-6 | . | 15 | CASSLANRRPYEQYF | TGTGCCAGCAGCTTGGCCAACAGGCGCCCCTACGAGCAGTACTTC
TRBJ1-1 | TRBD1 | TRBV11-2 | . | 15 | CASSYRGETSTEAFF | TGTGCCAGCAGCTACAGGGGGGAGACTTCCACTGAAGCTTTCTTT
TRBJ2-5 | . | TRBV7-2 | . | 14 | CASSLEDTQETQYF | TGTGCCAGCAGCTTAGAGGACACACAAGAGACCCAGTACTTC
TRBJ2-5 | TRBD1 | TRBV11-3 | once | 14 | CASSLGQGAETQYF | TGTGCCAGCAGCTTAGGACAGGGAGCAGAGACCCAGTACTTC
TRBJ1-2 | . | TRBV14 | . | 14 | CASSPGLTYYGYTF | TGTGCCAGCAGCCCGGGACTAACTTACTATGGCTACACCTTC
TRBJ2-2 | TRBD2 | TRBV9 | . | 19 | CASSPYGTSGFFNTGELFF | TGTGCCAGCAGCCCCTACGGGACTAGCGGTTTTTTTAACACCGGGGAGCTGTTTTTT
TRBJ2-4 | . | TRBV5-1 | . | 15 | CASSLGAGELNIQYF | TGCGCCAGCAGCTTGGGGGCAGGGGAGCTGAACATTCAGTACTTC
TRBJ2-3 | TRBD1 | TRBV6-5 | . | 14 | CASSGTGYTDTQYF | TGTGCCAGCAGCGGGACAGGGTACACAGATACGCAGTATTTT
TRBJ1-2 | . | TRBV13 | . | 9 | CASLSGYTF | TGTGCCAGCCTGTCCGGCTACACCTTC
TRBJ2-5 | TRBD1 | TRBV7-2 | . | 15 | CASSPGTGVEETQYF | TGTGCCAGCAGCCCCGGGACAGGGGTTGAAGAGACCCAGTACTTC
TRBJ2-2 | . | TRBV7-9 | . | 15 | CASSPGRENTGELFF | TGTGCCAGCAGCCCCGGACGGGAGAACACCGGGGAGCTGTTTTTT
TRBJ1-2 | . | TRBV7-2 | . | 14 | CASSSSSRVYGYTF | TGTGCCAGCAGCTCGTCGTCAAGAGTTTATGGCTACACCTTC
TRBJ2-7 | . | TRBV19 | . | 15 | CASSIGGGRSYEQYF | TGTGCCAGTAGTATTGGGGGGGGCCGCTCCTACGAGCAGTACTTC